This T cell receptor beta chain was found in a study of tumor-infiltrating lymphocytes in primary liver carcinoma. Whole-study findings and limits: Paired tumor-adjacent and tumor-blood samples overlapped less than tumor region pairs did. Tumor top-250-clone fractions significantly exceeded those of blood (p = 0.039).

Between about 19 and 34 mg of unsorted bulk tissue served as the source from which RNA and DNA were co-extracted. Chronic HBV infection affected patients, none of whom had received treatment. Five discrete regions of every tumor underwent sampling. From germline, CDR1 is SNHLY and CDR2 FYNNEI. The CDR3 is 12 amino acids. With 500 ng total RNA as template and a constant-region primer, TCR beta cDNA was made. Sequencing libraries for TCR beta derived from three nested multiplex PCR rounds that used slightly modified ARM-PCR. The first two PCR rounds used TRBV1-TRBV30 primers with a Cbeta primer, 9 to 10 cycles each. TCRdb re-called the multiplex PCR reads through MiXCR, storing one row per CDR3 protein. Here the sample spans about 35,000 distinct CDR3 sequences, roughly 80% being singletons. About this clonotype: Its antigen is not known. A junction boundary mismatches the germline segment, possibly from a read error.

The J gene is TRBJ2-5, the V gene TRBV2; possible D gene TRBD1, 6 bases. The sequence was obtained from a man aged 40-49 years with primary liver carcinoma and hepatitis B virus infection. The sample consisted of liver tumor tissue from sampling region 4. Described subset: tumor region T4, right-lateral pole. The CDR3 here is CGSRRQVETQYF. CDR3 in DNA: TGTGGCAGCAGGCGACAGGTAGAGACCCAGTACTTC.